This T cell receptor beta chain was captured in a study of blood T cell repertoires in COVID-19. Overall study: Samples of COVID-19 (acute and convalescent) were obtained from the United States, Italy and Spain.

In the source study's methods: Reference gene primer amplification yielded estimated nucleated cell counts. Produced via immunoSEQ multiplex PCR; TCRdb's table is partial and in-frame only. V and J calls and clone size are those listed in that table; D and trimming were worked out from the DNA. The sample has some 160,000 clones; approximately 83% are singletons. The CDR3 runs 14 residues. The V gene lost 8 bases and the J gene lost 7 bases, with 20 bases spanning the gap. Germline CDR1 is MDHEN and CDR2 is SYDVKM. The clonotype comes from a man aged 65 to 85 with active or convalescent COVID-19. Input material: peripheral blood. The chain couples TRBV28 to TRBJ1-2, with D possibly being TRBD1 (5 bases). The CDR3 nucleotides read TGTGCCAGCGGCTCGGGATCGGGGGTTCTTGGCTACACCTTC. This codes for CASGSGSGVLGYTF.